This T cell receptor (beta chain) appears in the sequencing data of a study of T cells in Graves' hyperthyroidism and ophthalmopathy. From RNA transcripts, TCR beta CDR3 regions were amplified. The HTBI primer set served for first-round RT-PCR of the TCR CDR3. Each CDR3 protein is one row after TCRdb ran MiXCR on the multiplex PCR reads. The repertoire includes about 290,000 distinct CDR3 sequences, roughly 13% of them detected once, and 7.9% sits in the top ten. General study points: Most clonotypes expanded in the thyroid (above 0.001) were also present in blood. Separation of ophthalmopathy from stable hyperthyroidism was achieved by a 13 V-J model. Ophthalmopathy prediction by the model preceded onset by a median approximately 6.1 months.

This clonotype has ten or more counts. Its antigen is not known. The CDR3 spans 15 residues. V lost 2 bases, J lost 7 bases, and 7 bases stayed unmatched. Calling Graves' hyperthyroidism stable meant ophthalmopathy did not progress within 18 months. This sequence joins TRBV12-3 or TRBV12-4 and TRBJ2-1, with 8 positions matching TRBD2. This TCR came from a woman between 40 and 55 years old with Graves' hyperthyroidism. The sample comprised blood. The DNA for the CDR3 is TGTGCCAGCAGTTTACCGGGAGGGCCCTCGAATGAGCAGTTCTTC. Encoded protein: CASSLPGGPSNEQFF.